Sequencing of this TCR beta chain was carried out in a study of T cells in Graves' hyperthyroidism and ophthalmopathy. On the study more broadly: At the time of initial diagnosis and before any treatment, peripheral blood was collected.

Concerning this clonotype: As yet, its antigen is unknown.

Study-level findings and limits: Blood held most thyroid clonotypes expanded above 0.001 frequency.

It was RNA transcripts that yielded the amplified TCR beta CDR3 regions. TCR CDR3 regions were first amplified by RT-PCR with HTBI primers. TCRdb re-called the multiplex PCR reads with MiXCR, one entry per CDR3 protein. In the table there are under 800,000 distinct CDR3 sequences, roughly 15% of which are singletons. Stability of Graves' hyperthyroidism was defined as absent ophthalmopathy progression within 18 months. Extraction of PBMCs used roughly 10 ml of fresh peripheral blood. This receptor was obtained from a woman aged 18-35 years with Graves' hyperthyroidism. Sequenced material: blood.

CDR3 loop: CASRGRSPTDTQYF. CDR3 bases: TGTGCCAGCAGAGGGCGATCGCCCACAGATACGCAGTATTTT. The V and J genes are TRBV5-4 and TRBJ2-3; D not certain. The CDR3 runs 14 residues. Trimming left V 5 bases short and J 2 bases short, with 12 bases between. CDR1 is SGHNT and CDR2 is YYREEE in the germline V gene (reference sequence).